Each of the 21 T cell receptor beta chains below was sequenced from the same sample in a study of breast tumors, draining lymph nodes, adjacent tissues. TCRdb itself ran the multiplex PCR reads through MiXCR, one entry per CDR3 protein. The sample consists of around 120,000 distinct CDR3 sequences, around 20% of them appearing once. Samples came from axillary lymph nodes draining the breast cancer. What was sequenced was axillary lymph node tissue. All receptors derive from a female donor with breast cancer. Some clones in this sample may be carry-over from other donors' samples.

This clonotype appeared many times. The CDR3 loop is CASSPRAGTGELFF. The CDR3, as DNA: TGCGCCAGCAGCCCTAGGGCAGGCACCGGGGAGCTGTTTTTT. This chain connects TRBV5-1 to TRBJ2-2; unclear D gene. Looked up from germline, CDR1 is SGHRS and CDR2 is YFSETQ. V shed 4 bases and J shed 4 bases, with 11 bases lying between them. The CDR3 length is 14 residues.

With respect to this clonotype: A much larger clone differs from this one at a single base, so this may be a read error. The V gene is TRBV3-1, the J gene TRBJ2-2, with D perhaps matching TRBD2 (5 bases). The length of the CDR3 is 13 residues. Germline V lookup: CDR1 LGHDT, CDR2 YNNKEL (reference sequence). Written as DNA, the CDR3 is TGTGCCAGCAGCGTTTTTGTGTCCGGGGAGCTGCTTTTT. Residues: CASSVFVSGELLF.

A few counts support this clonotype. V is TRBV6-5 and J is TRBJ2-2; D perhaps matches TRBD2 (6 bases). Between the trimmed V and J ends, which lost 0 bases and 0 bases, there was a span of 8 bases. CDR1 and CDR2 (germline): MNHEY, SVGAGI. This CDR3 contains 16 residues. CDR3 DNA sequence: TGTGCCAGCAGTTACTCCCCGGGGGCGAACACCGGGGAGCTGTTTTTT. This encodes CASSYSPGANTGELFF.

Remarks on this clonotype: A much larger clone sits a single nucleotide away, making a read error possible. This sequence joins TRBV24-1 and TRBJ2-5, with no clear D. Germline V gene sequence: CDR1 KGHDR, CDR2 SFDVKD. CDR3 length: 15 amino acids. The CDR3 loop reads CATGDSRMGQETQYF. The CDR3 coding sequence is TGTGCCACCGGTGACTCAAGGATGGGCCAAGAGACCCAGTACTTC.

This clonotype has at least ten counts. Sequence at one end of the junction differs from germline and may be a read error. The chain employs TRBV7-7 and TRBJ2-2; D not certain. The CDR3 is 16 residues long. The germline gives CDR1 SSHAT, CDR2 FNYEAQ (reference sequence). The CDR3 is CASSLFVGSYTGELFF. The CDR3 nucleotides read TGTGCTAGCAGCTTATTCGTGGGGTCGTACACCGGGGAGCTGTTTTTT.

This clonotype occurred many times. The chain joins TRBV7-4 to TRBJ2-3, with D perhaps TRBD2 (5 bases). Between the trimmed V and J ends, which lost 0 bases and 3 bases, there was a span of 10 bases. Germline V lookup: CDR1 SGHVT, CDR2 SQSDAQ. The CDR3 sequence is 15 residues long. The CDR3 reads CASSLASEKTDTQYF. CDR3 nucleotide sequence: TGTGCCAGCAGCTTAGCTAGCGAGAAAACAGATACGCAGTATTTT.

This clonotype has just a few counts. It is unclear where the CDR3 begins or ends on the DNA, so no DNA is shown, and the CDR3 is as TCRdb lists it. The rearrangement joins TRBV7-9 to TRBJ2-6; the DNA was not used to check the table's D call, TRBD1. Germline V CDR1 and CDR2: SEHNR, FQNEAQ (reference sequence). Inclusive of both ends, the CDR3 amounts to 18 amino acids. CDR3 region: CASSLRTGWGSGANVLIF.

The gene calls are TRBV18 and TRBJ1-4; D call uncertain. Trimming stripped 0 bases from V and 2 bases from J, with 13 bases between. The germline V gene encodes CDR1 KGHSH and CDR2 LQKENI. The CDR3 spans 17 residues. The CDR3, as DNA: TGTGCCAGCTCACCACCGAATGGAGGAGATACTAATGAAAAACTGTTTTTT. This codes for CASSPPNGGDTNEKLFF. Using reference TRBV18 and TRBJ1-4 for the parts outside the CDR3, the full variable domain is NAGVMQNPRHLVRRRGQEARLRCSPMKGHSHVYWYRQLPEEGLKFMVYLQKENIIDESGMPKERFSAEFPKEGPSILRIQQVVRGDSAAYFCASSPPNGGDTNEKLFFGSGTQLSVL.

This clonotype was picked up many times. The chain uses TRBV4-2 and TRBJ1-3; D gene unclear. Between the trimmed V and J ends, which lost 2 bases and 0 bases, there was a span of 5 bases. CDR3 length: 14 residues. Germline CDR1 and CDR2: LGHNA and YNFKEQ. The CDR3 DNA reads TGTGCCAGCAGCCAACAGAGCTCTGGAAACACCATATATTTT. Translated, it gives CASSQQSSGNTIYF.

For this clonotype: This may arise from a read error, as a much more abundant clone is one base away. The conserved closing phenylalanine or tryptophan is absent in this CDR3, likely reflecting a read error. V is TRBV6-1 and J is TRBJ2-3; possible D gene TRBD2, 6 bases. Germline CDR1 is MNHNS and CDR2 is SASEGT. The V gene lost 5 bases and the J gene lost 0 bases, with 12 bases spanning the gap. This CDR3 has 15 amino acids. CDR3 DNA: TGTGCCAGCAGTCAACGGCGGGACAGCACAGATACGCAGTATTCT. It yields the protein CASSQRRDSTDTQYS.

The chain combines TRBV28 with TRBJ2-1; 14 bases line up with TRBD2. Per germline, CDR1 MDHEN and CDR2 SYDVKM. This CDR3 comprises 19 residues. The ends lost 1 base at V and 2 bases at J; junction bases unmatched: 7. CDR3 sequence (DNA): TGTGCCAGCAGTTTATTGGGGACTAGCGGGAGTCGGACCTACAATGAGCAGTTCTTC. Protein sequence: CASSLLGTSGSRTYNEQFF.

This clonotype occurred a few times. A much bigger clone sits one base away, suggesting this may be a read error. The chain is built from TRBV20-1 and TRBJ2-1; 14 nucleotides line up with TRBD2. The V and J ends lost 8 bases and 4 bases, in that order; junction bases with no gene match: 4. The germline gives CDR1 DFQATT, CDR2 SNEGSKA (reference sequence). The CDR3 is 14 residues long. CDR3 sequence: CSTGTSGGYNEQFF. In nucleotides, the CDR3 is TGCAGTACAGGGACTAGCGGGGGTTACAATGAGCAGTTCTTC.

This clonotype came up many times. The J gene is TRBJ2-1, the V gene TRBV11-1; 11 bases line up with TRBD2. Germline CDR1 reads SGHAT; CDR2 reads FQDESV (reference sequence). The V gene end was trimmed by 4 bases and the J gene end by 1 base; junction bases not matched to a gene: 6. This CDR3 has 17 amino acids. CDR3 loop: CASSSRLAGRSYNEQFF. The CDR3 coding sequence is TGTGCCAGCAGCTCGAGACTAGCGGGGAGGTCCTACAATGAGCAGTTCTTC.

This clonotype was counted at least ten times. V usage is TRBV4-1 and J usage is TRBJ2-5; 8 bases are shared with TRBD2. CDR3 length: 15 amino acids. J lost 5 bases, V lost 2 bases, and 7 bases had no gene match. CDR1 MGHRA and CDR2 YSYEKL come from the germline V gene. As DNA, the CDR3 is TGCGCCAGCAGCCAACCTCCCTCGGGGGGGGAGACCCAGTACTTC. This translates into CASSQPPSGGETQYF.

There are many counts of this clonotype. V and J are TRBV7-3 and TRBJ2-1; TRBD2 aligns across 11 bases. Per the germline V gene, CDR1 is SGHTA and CDR2 is FQGTGA. V shed 3 bases and J 15 bases; nucleotides not matched to a gene: 7. This CDR3 has 13 residues. The CDR3 region is CASSFGLAGERFF. For the CDR3, the DNA is TGTGCCAGCAGCTTCGGACTAGCGGGCGAAAGGTTCTTC.

This clonotype was seen at least ten times. The chain is built from TRBV20-1 and TRBJ2-2; unclear D gene. CDR3 length equals 15 residues. The germline CDR1 and CDR2 sequences are DFQATT and SNEGSKA (reference sequence). V shed 0 bases and J shed 5 bases, with 13 bases lying between them. CDR3 region: CSAREGSFRTGELFF. CDR3 nucleotide sequence: TGCAGTGCTAGAGAGGGCTCCTTTCGGACCGGGGAGCTGTTTTTT.

This clonotype came up many times. The genes are TRBV20-1 and TRBJ2-4; no clear D gene. The CDR3 is 13 amino acids. Germline CDR1 and CDR2: DFQATT and SNEGSKA (reference sequence). The V end was cut by 1 base, the J end by 0 bases, with 4 bases between. CDR3 sequence (DNA): TGCAGTGCTAGAGCAGTAGCCAAAAACATTCAGTACTTC. Translation gives CSARAVAKNIQYF.

This clonotype was counted at least ten times. The rearrangement uses TRBV15 and TRBJ2-7; D might be TRBD1 or TRBD2, each matching 5 bases. V was pared by 4 bases and J by 2 bases, with 12 bases between. CDR3 length: 14 amino acids. CDR1 and CDR2 (germline): LNHNV, YYDKDF (reference sequence). The DNA of the CDR3 is TGTGCCACCAGCAAGGGGTCGGGACCCTACGAGCAGTACTTC. Its protein product is CATSKGSGPYEQYF.

This clonotype was detected a few times. The J gene is TRBJ2-2, the V gene TRBV5-4; possibly TRBD1 for D (5 bases). Germline assignment: CDR1 SGHNT and CDR2 YYREEE (reference sequence). V lost 0 bases and J lost 0, with 6 bases in between. The CDR3 covers 15 residues. CDR3 DNA: TGTGCCAGCAGCTTGGGACAGTCGAACACCGGGGAGCTGTTTTTT. Amino acids: CASSLGQSNTGELFF.

This clonotype was counted ten times or more. The chain joins TRBV20-1 to TRBJ2-3; 12 bases align to TRBD2. CDR1 and CDR2 (germline): DFQATT, SNEGSKA (reference sequence). The CDR3 runs to 15 residues. Unmatched junction bases numbered 8, after V lost 6 bases and J lost 4 bases. The CDR3 DNA reads TGCAGTGCGCCATTGACTAGCGGGAGTGCAGATACGCAGTATTTT. Encoded protein: CSAPLTSGSADTQYF.

This clonotype was detected many times. This chain links TRBV13 with TRBJ1-2; 8 nucleotides match TRBD1. The CDR3 totals 16 residues. V trimming: 5 bases; J trimming: 7 bases; junction bases outside the gene matches: 15. The germline CDR1 and CDR2 sequences are PRHDT and FYEKMQ (reference sequence). For the CDR3, the DNA is TGTGCCAGCAGCCCCCAAGGACAGGGTAAATATAGTGGCTACACCTTC. It yields the protein CASSPQGQGKYSGYTF.